Listed below are T cell receptor beta chains from one sample, sequenced in a study of blood T cell repertoires in COVID-19. Profiled with immunoSEQ multiplex PCR; TCRdb holds only in-frame clones, not every one. The sample shows approximately 210,000 clones, 81% of them seen only once. Material for sequencing was PBMCs or T cells enriched from blood (not recorded which). These receptors originate from a woman aged 45-65 years with acute COVID-19. The CDR3 runs from the conserved cysteine through the conserved F or W.

v_call cdr3_aa
TRBV5-1 CASSSQGDGYTF
TRBV27 CASSFLRGPGETQYF
TRBV9 CASSVSGQGNEKLFF
TRBV5-1 CASAGQGTDEKLFF
TRBV19 CASSTGQESNQPQHF
TRBV27 CASSGTGAYEQYF
TRBV5-1 CASSLQGAVGYTF
TRBV5-1 CASSLDLAGGPNIQYF
TRBV11-2 CASSYRDTYNEQFF
TRBV27 CASSSAVGGGGIEQYF
TRBV28 CASRSSRTPYLSGNTIYF
TRBV7-9 CASSSGQGLPYSNQPQHF
TRBV29-1 CSVRIGGTGDSGANVLTF
TRBV27 CASSHKTPGGGTGVYGYTF
TRBV19 CASSDSGGSTDTQYF
TRBV15 CATSRGQGAQNEQFF
TRBV5-5 CASSLYRGYSYEQYF
TRBV27 CASSFRGQYYGYTF
TRBV10-3 CAISESLVLKAFF
TRBV7-2 CASSLAIQTGVEKLFF
TRBV11-3 CASSLASVRGGAEAFF
TRBV7-2 CASSRVGRGGSYEQYF
TRBV6-2/TRBV6-3 CASSYHHWTSGGINTGELFF
TRBV7-9 CASSLVLVAGANSGNTIYF
TRBV7-2 CASSSRGGRALETQYF
TRBV6-5 CASSQGTGNTIYF
TRBV14 CASTELAGVPYEQYF
TRBV5-1 CASSSRTGDPNTEAFF
TRBV19 CASSSGGVDGANVLTF
TRBV19 CASSIQGPYEQYF
TRBV4-3 CASSQDQGSREKLFF
TRBV7-2 CASSSRIAGAINNEQFF
TRBV6-2/TRBV6-3 CASSYGGGYTF
TRBV20-1 CSASLAGLSANEKLFF
TRBV7-9 CASSLSSGGAYNEQFF
TRBV28 CASRPGTGSGEQYF
TRBV19 CASIRTGWNTEAFF
TRBV2 CASSRQGFSSEQYF
TRBV2 CASTTTGWELFF
TRBV3-1/TRBV3-2 CASSTRGLPDTQYF
TRBV7-2 CASSFEQGSGTEAFF
TRBV7-2 CASSLGQGPGNSPLHF